The T cell receptor beta chain described here comes from a study of blood T cell repertoires in COVID-19. The CDR3 loop spans 15 amino acids. Losses at the gene ends were 1 base for V and 5 bases for J; bases not matched to a gene: 7. Germline lookup yields CDR1 SSHAT and CDR2 FNYEAQ (reference sequence). Generated by immunoSEQ multiplex PCR, the TCRdb table keeps only in-frame clones and is missing some. Among roughly 380,000 clones listed, approximately 91% were seen once. Participants came from fewer than 25 US areas, aged about 18 to 89 years. Cohorts were based on clinical histories the participants reported. A COVID-19 case had been met by exposed participants during the 2 weeks before study entry.

The receptor was isolated from a woman aged 25 to 39 who had been exposed to COVID-19. Specimen: PBMCs or T cells enriched from blood (not recorded which). The chain couples TRBV7-7 to TRBJ2-5; 7 bases are a match to TRBD2. The CDR3 loop is CASSLGGGPGETQYF. The DNA of the CDR3 is TGTGCCAGCAGCTTAGGGGGAGGGCCGGGTGAGACCCAGTACTTC.